The following is a TCR beta chain sequence with its context. Within the sample, other DNA sequences also encode this same CDR3. This record comes from a study of blood T cell repertoires in COVID-19. About the research overall: Some COVID-19 samples were acute and others convalescent; all came from the United States, Italy and Spain. T cells, B-cell-depleted T cells, or PBMCs supplied cDNA or gDNA.

Germline values: CDR1 LNHDA, CDR2 SQIVND (reference sequence). V was trimmed by 6 bases and J by 2 bases, leaving 10 bases between them. The CDR3 runs 13 residues. In the original processing: Nucleated cell number was recorded as an estimate derived from reference gene primer amplification. This table comes from immunoSEQ multiplex PCR, and its TCRdb copy is limited to in-frame clones, with some not included. V and J calls and clone size are as listed in that table; D and trimming were resolved from the DNA. The data hold 150,000 to 190,000 clones, with approximately 86% observed a single time. The sequencing sample was made of peripheral blood. The receptor was derived from a woman aged 70-85 years with acute or convalescent COVID-19. This chain links TRBV19 with TRBJ1-2, with D perhaps TRBD1 (6 bases). The CDR3 bases are TGTGCCAGTAGACCCACAGGGAACTATGGCTACACCTTC. Translation gives CASRPTGNYGYTF.